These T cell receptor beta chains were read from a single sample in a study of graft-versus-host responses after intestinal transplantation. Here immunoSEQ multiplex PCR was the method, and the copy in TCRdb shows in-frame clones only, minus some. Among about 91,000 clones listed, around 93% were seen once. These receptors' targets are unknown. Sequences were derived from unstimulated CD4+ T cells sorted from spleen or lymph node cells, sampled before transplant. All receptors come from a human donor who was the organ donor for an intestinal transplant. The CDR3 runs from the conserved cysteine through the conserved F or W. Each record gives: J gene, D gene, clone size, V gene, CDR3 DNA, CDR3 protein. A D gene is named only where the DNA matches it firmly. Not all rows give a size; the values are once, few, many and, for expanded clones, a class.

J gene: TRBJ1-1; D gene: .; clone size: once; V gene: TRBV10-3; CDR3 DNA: TGTGCCATCAGTGACTCGGACAGGAACACTGAAGCTTTCTTT; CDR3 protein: CAISDSDRNTEAFF
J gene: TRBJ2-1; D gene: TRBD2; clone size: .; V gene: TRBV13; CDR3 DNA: TGTGCCAGCAGCATCGGACTAGCGGGAGCGTATTACAATGAGCAGTTCTTC; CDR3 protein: CASSIGLAGAYYNEQFF
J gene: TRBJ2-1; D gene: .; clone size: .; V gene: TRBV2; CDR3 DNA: TGTGCCAGCAGTGAGCAGGTTTCCTACAATGAGCAGTTCTTC; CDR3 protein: CASSEQVSYNEQFF
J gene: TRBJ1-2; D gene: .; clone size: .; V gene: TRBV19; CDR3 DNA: TGTGCCAGTAGTAGATCAGGGTTAGTTGTCGGCTACACCTTC; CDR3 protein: CASSRSGLVVGYTF
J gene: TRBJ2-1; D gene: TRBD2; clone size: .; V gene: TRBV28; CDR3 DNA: TGTGCCAGCAGGACTCCTAGCGGGAATTACAATGAGCAGTTCTTC; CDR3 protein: CASRTPSGNYNEQFF
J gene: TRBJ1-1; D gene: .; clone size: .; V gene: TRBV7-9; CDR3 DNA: TGTGCCAGCAGCTTAATGGGGGGTGAAGCTTTCTTT; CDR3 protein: CASSLMGGEAFF
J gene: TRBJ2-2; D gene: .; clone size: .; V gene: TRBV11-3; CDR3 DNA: TGTGCCAGCAGCTCGTCGACAGGAAACACCGGGGAGCTGTTTTTT; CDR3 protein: CASSSSTGNTGELFF
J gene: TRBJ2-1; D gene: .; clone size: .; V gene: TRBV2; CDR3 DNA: TGTGCCAGCAGTCGGAATAGCGGCTACAATGAGCAGTTCTTC; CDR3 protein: CASSRNSGYNEQFF
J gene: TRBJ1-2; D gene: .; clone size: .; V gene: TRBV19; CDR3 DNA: TGTGCCAGTTCCCTTTGGGCAGTGAGATTCTATGGCTACACCTTC; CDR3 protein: CASSLWAVRFYGYTF
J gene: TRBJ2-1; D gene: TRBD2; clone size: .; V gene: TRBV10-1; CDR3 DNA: TGCGCCAGCAGTATCAGCGGGGGCTACAATGAGCAGTTCTTC; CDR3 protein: CASSISGGYNEQFF
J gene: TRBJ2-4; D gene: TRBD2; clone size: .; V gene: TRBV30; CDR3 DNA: TGTGCCGGGAAAAAGGTAGCGGGGGTTCAGTACTTC; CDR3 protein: CAGKKVAGVQYF
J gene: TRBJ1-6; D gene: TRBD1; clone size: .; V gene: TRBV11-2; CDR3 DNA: TGTGCCAGCAGCTCAGTGGGACAGCCTAATTCACCCCTCCACTTT; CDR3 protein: CASSSVGQPNSPLHF
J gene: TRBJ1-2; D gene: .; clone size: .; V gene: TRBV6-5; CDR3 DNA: TGTGCCAGCAGTCGAATGGGGGCGCCTTATTATGGCTACACCTTC; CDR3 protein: CASSRMGAPYYGYTF
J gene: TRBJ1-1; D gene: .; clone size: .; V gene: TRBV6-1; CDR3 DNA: TGTGCCAGCAGGCTGAACAGGGAACGGTACACTGAAGCTTTCTTT; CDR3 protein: CASRLNRERYTEAFF
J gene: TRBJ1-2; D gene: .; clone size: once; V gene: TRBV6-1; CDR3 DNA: TGTGCCAGCAGTGAATCCCCCGACGGGTCGGATCCCTTGTTTGGCTACACCTTC; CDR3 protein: CASSESPDGSDPLFGYTF
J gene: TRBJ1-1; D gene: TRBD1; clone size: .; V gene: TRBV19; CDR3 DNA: TGTGCCAGTAGTATAAGTCAGGGGGTGAACACTGAAGCTTTCTTT; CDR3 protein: CASSISQGVNTEAFF
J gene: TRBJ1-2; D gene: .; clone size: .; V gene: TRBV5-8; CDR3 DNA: TGTGCCAGCAGCTTGGTGGGAGAGAGAGGCTACACCTTC; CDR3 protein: CASSLVGERGYTF
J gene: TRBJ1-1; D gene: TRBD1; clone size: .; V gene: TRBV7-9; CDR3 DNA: TGTGCCAGCAGCTTGGCAGGGGGTCTACCCCCTGAAGCTTTCTTT; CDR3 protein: CASSLAGGLPPEAFF
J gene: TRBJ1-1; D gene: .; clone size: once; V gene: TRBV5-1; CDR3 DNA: TGCGCCAGCAACCGCCAGGGCCCGAACACTGAAGCTTTCTTT; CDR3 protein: CASNRQGPNTEAFF
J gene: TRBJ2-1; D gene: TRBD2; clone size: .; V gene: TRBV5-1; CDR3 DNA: TGCGCCAGCAGCCTAGCGGGAGGGCGGTACAATGAGCAGTTCTTC; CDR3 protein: CASSLAGGRYNEQFF
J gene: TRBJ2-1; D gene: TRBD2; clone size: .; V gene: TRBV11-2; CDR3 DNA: TGTGCCAGCAGCGAGAGCGGGAGCTCCTACAATGAGCAGTTCTTC; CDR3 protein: CASSESGSSYNEQFF
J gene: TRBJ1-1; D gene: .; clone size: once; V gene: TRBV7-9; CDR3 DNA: TGTGCCAGCAGCTCCACCGGGACAATAAACACTGAAGCTTTCTTT; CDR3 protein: CASSSTGTINTEAFF
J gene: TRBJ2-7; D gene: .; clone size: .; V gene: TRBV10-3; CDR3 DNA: TGTGCCATCAGTGAGTCAAAACACTATTACGAGCAGTACTTC; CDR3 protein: CAISESKHYYEQYF
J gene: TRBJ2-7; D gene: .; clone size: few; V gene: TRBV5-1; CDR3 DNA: TGCGCCAGCAGCTCATCCTACGAGCAGTACTTC; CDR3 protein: CASSSSYEQYF
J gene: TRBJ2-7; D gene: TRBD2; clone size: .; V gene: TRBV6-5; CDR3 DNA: TGTGCCAGCAGTTATTCGACTAGCGCCAGCTCCTACGAGCAGTACTTC; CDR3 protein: CASSYSTSASSYEQYF
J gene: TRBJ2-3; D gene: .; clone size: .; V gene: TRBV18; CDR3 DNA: TGTGCCAGCTCACCCAACACAGATACGCAGTATTTT; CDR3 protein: CASSPNTDTQYF
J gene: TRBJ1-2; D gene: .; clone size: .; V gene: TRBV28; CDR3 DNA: TGTGCCAGCAGTTTACAGAACTATGGCTACACCTTC; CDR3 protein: CASSLQNYGYTF
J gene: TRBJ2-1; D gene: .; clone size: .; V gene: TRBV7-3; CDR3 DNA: TGTGCCAGCAGTTCCATAGCGGACTCCTACAATGAGCAGTTCTTC; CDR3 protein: CASSSIADSYNEQFF